The 15 T cell receptor beta chains given below trace back to one sample, sequenced in a study of persistence of HIV-infected CD4 T cells. These receptors' antigens are unknown. The stimulus was lysate of CMV-infected fibroblasts, approximately 9.6 ug/mL. Memory cells lacking CD40L and CD69 with high CD45RO were sorted. This was the immunoSEQ version 4 assay in survey mode. Clones were sequenced by immunoSEQ multiplex PCR, and TCRdb holds only the in-frame ones, with some missing. The sample lists 25,000 to 35,000 clones, roughly four fifths occurring once. The input for sequencing was CD4+ T cells sorted from PBMCs after roughly 18-hour stimulation, taken from a patient who received antiretroviral therapy. The receptor set was obtained from an adult man with HIV who was CMV-seropositive.

The chain employs TRBV21-1 and TRBJ1-2. TRBV21-1 constitutes a pseudogene. The length of the CDR3 is 17 residues. The CDR3 DNA is TGTGCCAGCACCCCTGAAGTGAGGGGCAGGCGGACCTATGGCTACACCTTC. Its translation: CASTPEVRGRRTYGYTF.

V and J are TRBV18 and TRBJ1-2; perhaps TRBD1 as D (6 bases). Germline V lookup: CDR1 KGHSH, CDR2 LQKENI. Trimming left V 0 bases short and J 2 bases short, with 7 bases between. The CDR3 spans 14 residues. This CDR3 is CASSPPDRNYGYTF. CDR3 sequence (DNA): TGTGCCAGCTCACCACCGGACAGAAACTATGGCTACACCTTC.

This chain uses TRBV7-3 with TRBJ2-1; D uncertain. With 9 bases removed from V and 5 bases from J, the gap between germline ends came to 17 bases. The CDR3 is made up of 14 amino acids. Germline V gives CDR1 SGHTA, CDR2 FQGTGA. CDR3 nucleotides: TGTGCCAGTACGTTAACAAGCAACAACAATGAGCAGTTCTTC. This codes for CASTLTSNNNEQFF. Combining the CDR3 with reference TRBV7-3 and TRBJ2-1 gives the whole variable domain GAGVSQTPSNKVTEKGKYVELRCDPISGHTALYWYRQSLGQGPEFLIYFQGTGAADDSGLPNDRFFAVRPEGSVSTLKIQRTERGDSAVYLCASTLTSNNNEQFFGPGTRLTVL.

V and J are TRBV6-5 and TRBJ1-1; no clear D. Trimming took off 8 bases at V and 5 bases at J, with 9 bases between the two ends. This CDR3 contains 11 residues. Germline V gene lookup returns CDR1 MNHEY and CDR2 SVGAGI. The CDR3, as DNA: TGTGCCAGCTTATTTAGGACTGAAGCTTTCTTT. As protein: CASLFRTEAFF.

This chain links TRBV6-6 with TRBJ1-3; D not certain. CDR3 length equals 15 residues. Germline lookup yields CDR1 MNHNY and CDR2 SVGAGI (reference sequence). The V end was cut by 5 bases, the J end by 0 bases, with 11 bases between. The CDR3 loop is CASSPLPDSGNTIYF. The CDR3 DNA reads TGTGCCAGCAGTCCCCTTCCAGACTCTGGAAACACCATATATTTT.

The gene calls are TRBV9 and TRBJ2-1; weak D call: TRBD2 (6 bases). This CDR3 has 15 amino acids. Germline CDR1 and CDR2: SGDLS and YYNGEE. Trimming removed 3 bases at V and 12 bases at J, with 22 bases between. CDR3 sequence reads: CASSAFLGRPEGQFF. As DNA, the CDR3 is TGTGCCAGCAGCGCGTTTCTGGGACGCCCGGAGGGGCAGTTCTTC.

V usage is TRBV10-1 and J usage is TRBJ1-1, with no clear D. Germline-derived CDR1 and CDR2 are WNHNN and SYGVQD (reference sequence). V shed 5 bases and J shed 4 bases, with 14 bases lying between them. The CDR3 is 14 residues long. CDR3 sequence: CASSTLPKVTEAFF. CDR3 coding DNA: TGCGCCAGCAGTACTCTTCCTAAAGTCACTGAAGCTTTCTTT.

The V gene is TRBV19, the J gene TRBJ2-7; 7 bases fit TRBD1. Unmatched junction bases numbered 4, after V lost 10 bases and J lost 4 bases. The CDR3 has 11 residues. Germline CDR1 and CDR2: LNHDA and SQIVND (reference sequence). The CDR3 nucleotides read TGTGCCACCCCGACAGGGTACGAGCAGTACTTC. The encoded protein is CATPTGYEQYF.

This clone was seen a single time. The rearrangement joins TRBV7-8 to TRBJ2-2, with TRBD1 identical over 10 bases. The length of the CDR3 is 17 residues. Germline lookup yields CDR1 SGHVS and CDR2 FQNEAQ. The junction had 9 bases not matched to a gene; V was cut back by 3 bases and J by 5 bases. The CDR3 DNA sequence: TGTGCCAGCAGCTTTTGGGACAGGGGTATTCCGACCGGGGAGCTGTTTTTT. The encoded protein is CASSFWDRGIPTGELFF.

This clone was seen only once. The DNA of the CDR3 is TGCAGCGTCACCCTCGGACAGGTTGAAAAACTGTTTTTT. It encodes CSVTLGQVEKLFF. This chain connects TRBV29-1 to TRBJ1-4; 7 bases are a match to TRBD1. Germline CDR1 is SQVTM and CDR2 is ANQGSEA. The length of the CDR3 is 13 residues. Trimming removed 6 bases from V and 7 bases from J; junction bases left unmatched: 8.

V usage is TRBV18 and J usage is TRBJ2-7, with TRBD2 matching over 15 bases. The CDR3 loop spans 19 amino acids. The ends lost 3 bases at V and 5 bases at J; junction bases unmatched: 14. Per germline, CDR1 KGHSH and CDR2 LQKENI. CDR3 coding DNA: TGTGCCAGCTCACCCATCCGGACTAGCGGGGGGGCAATGGTAGACGAGCAGTACTTC. Encoded protein: CASSPIRTSGGAMVDEQYF.

The chain couples TRBV15 to TRBJ1-3; D not certain. This CDR3 contains 16 residues. Germline V gives CDR1 LNHNV, CDR2 YYDKDF (reference sequence). Between the trimmed V and J ends, which lost 5 bases and 1 base, there was a span of 15 bases. The CDR3 nucleotides read TGTGCCACCAGCCGAAAAGGGTGGGGTTCTGGAAACACCATATATTTT. The encoded protein is CATSRKGWGSGNTIYF.

This chain joins TRBV6-5 and TRBJ1-2; D call uncertain. Germline V gives CDR1 MNHEY, CDR2 SVGAGI. The length of the CDR3 is 11 residues. Trimming removed 5 bases from V and 2 bases from J, with 3 bases in between. CDR3 sequence: CASSHNYGYTF. For the CDR3, the DNA is TGTGCCAGCAGTCACAACTATGGCTACACCTTC.

V gene TRBV2 combines with J gene TRBJ2-4, with TRBD2 matching 10 bases. Germline V CDR1 and CDR2: SNHLY, FYNNEI. The CDR3 is 20 amino acids. V was pared by 0 bases and J by 0 bases, with 11 bases of the junction left unmatched. The chain's CDR3 is CASSEAPLAGARGAKNIQYF. CDR3 nucleotide sequence: TGTGCCAGCAGTGAAGCGCCGCTAGCGGGGGCGCGGGGAGCCAAAAACATTCAGTACTTC.

The V call is TRBV7-9, the J call TRBJ1-5, with 9 bases identical to TRBD1. V shed 3 bases and J 4 bases; nucleotides not matched to a gene: 4. Germline V gene lookup returns CDR1 SEHNR and CDR2 FQNEAQ (reference sequence). The CDR3 is 15 amino acids. In DNA form, the CDR3 reads TGTGCCAGCAGCTTCGGACAGGGGCCGAATCAGCCCCAGCATTTT. It encodes CASSFGQGPNQPQHF.